The rows below give T cell receptor beta chains drawn from one sample of a study of beta chain features in type 1 diabetes. TCRdb's table, derived via immunoSEQ multiplex PCR, lists solely in-frame clones and lacks some. The data show around 250,000 clones, 55% to 70% seen once. Sample: naive CD4+ T cells from blood. The receptors derive from a young man in good health. The CDR3 runs from the conserved cysteine through the conserved F or W. The D gene is left open where the match is weak. Clone sizes are given selectively: once, few, many, or a class where the clone is expanded.

CDR3nt | CDR3aa | d_gene | j_gene | len | abundance | v_gene
TGTGCCATCAGTGAAGTAGAGGGACAGGCTGAAGCTTTCTTT | CAISEVEGQAEAFF | TRBD1 | TRBJ1-1 | 14 | NA | TRBV10-3
TGTGCCAGCAGCTCAGCAGAGTATTCACCCCTCCACTTT | CASSSAEYSPLHF | NA | TRBJ1-6 | 13 | NA | TRBV7-2
TGTGCCATCAGTCCTACCGGGACTAGTATCCAGACCCAGTACTTC | CAISPTGTSIQTQYF | TRBD2 | TRBJ2-5 | 15 | NA | TRBV10-3
TGTGCCAGCAGCCCGACTGTGGGAGCGGACCTGGAGGAGACCCAGTACTTC | CASSPTVGADLEETQYF | NA | TRBJ2-5 | 17 | NA | TRBV5-6
TGTGCCATCAGTGCCCGGGAGGAGCTGTTTTTT | CAISAREELFF | NA | TRBJ2-2 | 11 | NA | TRBV10-3
TGTGCCAGCAGCTTTGCGGCCACAGATACGCAGTATTTT | CASSFAATDTQYF | NA | TRBJ2-3 | 13 | few | TRBV7-2
TGTGCCTGGAGAAGGAACACTGAAGCTTTCTTT | CAWRRNTEAFF | NA | TRBJ1-1 | 11 | NA | TRBV30
TGCAGCGTTTCAGGTCTAGCGAGGAATGAGCAGTTCTTC | CSVSGLARNEQFF | NA | TRBJ2-1 | 13 | few | TRBV29-1
TGCAGTGCTATGACTCATGAGCAGTTCTTC | CSAMTHEQFF | NA | TRBJ2-1 | 10 | NA | TRBV20-1
TGTGCCAGCAGCATACCCGGGACAGCGTATGGCTACACCTTC | CASSIPGTAYGYTF | TRBD1 | TRBJ1-2 | 14 | NA | TRBV7-9
TGTGCCAGCAGTGAACAGGGGTACGAGCAGTACTTC | CASSEQGYEQYF | NA | TRBJ2-7 | 12 | NA | TRBV2
TGTGCCAGCAGCCGCAGGGTTGGCTATGGCTACACCTTC | CASSRRVGYGYTF | NA | TRBJ1-2 | 13 | few | TRBV27
TGCGCCAGCAGCCAAGATTTAGCGGCCCAGCAGTTCTTC | CASSQDLAAQQFF | NA | TRBJ2-1 | 13 | NA | TRBV4-1
TGTGCCAGCAGTGCCCAAGGGGGACACCCTTTCTTT | CASSAQGGHPFF | NA | TRBJ1-1 | 12 | NA | TRBV28
TGTGCCAGTACCGGGACGCGGAGCACAGATACGCAGTATTTT | CASTGTRSTDTQYF | NA | TRBJ2-3 | 14 | few | TRBV6-6
TGTGCCAGCAGCCAGGGCCCGGGCACTGAAGCTTTCTTT | CASSQGPGTEAFF | NA | TRBJ1-1 | 13 | NA | TRBV14
TGTGCCAGTAGTAACAGGGACTCCTACGAGCAGTACTTC | CASSNRDSYEQYF | NA | TRBJ2-7 | 13 | NA | TRBV19
TGCAGCGTAGCTACAGGGACAGAGACCCAGTACTTC | CSVATGTETQYF | NA | TRBJ2-5 | 12 | few | TRBV29-1
TGCAGCGTCCGGACCGACGTTTCCTACAATGAGCAGTTCTTC | CSVRTDVSYNEQFF | NA | TRBJ2-1 | 14 | few | TRBV29-1
TGTGCCTGGAGTGGAAGACTAGCGGGGGGGAATGAGCAGTTCTTC | CAWSGRLAGGNEQFF | TRBD2 | TRBJ2-1 | 15 | few | TRBV30
TGTGCCAGCAGTAGAGACTGGCGGAGCACAGATACGCAGTATTTT | CASSRDWRSTDTQYF | NA | TRBJ2-3 | 15 | NA | TRBV27
TGTGCCAGCAGCTTAGAATGGGGCCCGGTCCGGGAGACCCAGTACTTC | CASSLEWGPVRETQYF | NA | TRBJ2-5 | 16 | NA | TRBV7-2
TGTGCCTGGAGCGAGGACAGGGGGCAGACCCAGTACTTC | CAWSEDRGQTQYF | TRBD1 | TRBJ2-5 | 13 | NA | TRBV30
TGCAGCGTCCAGATAGCGGGGGGCACAGATACGCAGTATTTT | CSVQIAGGTDTQYF | TRBD2 | TRBJ2-3 | 14 | once | TRBV29-1
TGTGCCAGCAGCCACAGGGACCCACGGGTGGATACGCAGTATTTT | CASSHRDPRVDTQYF | NA | TRBJ2-3 | 15 | NA | TRBV5-5
TGTGCCAGCAGCGTAGTAATTCGGACTGAAGCTTTCTTT | CASSVVIRTEAFF | NA | TRBJ1-1 | 13 | NA | TRBV9
TGTGCCGGGGGACTATACAATGAGCAGTTCTTC | CAGGLYNEQFF | TRBD2 | TRBJ2-1 | 11 | NA | TRBV30
TGCGCCAGCAGCCAAGGTCCCCTAGCGGGGCGAGGGGACAATGAGCAGTTCTTC | CASSQGPLAGRGDNEQFF | TRBD2 | TRBJ2-1 | 18 | NA | TRBV4-3
TGTGCCAGCAGCTTGGTAAACTTCGGGGCCAACGTCCTGACTTTC | CASSLVNFGANVLTF | NA | TRBJ2-6 | 15 | few | TRBV5-4
TGTGCCAGCAGCGCTTCCTACGAGCAGTACTTC | CASSASYEQYF | NA | TRBJ2-7 | 11 | NA | TRBV5-4
TGTGCCATCAGTGAGTCACAGGGGTGGACAGATACGCAGTATTTT | CAISESQGWTDTQYF | TRBD1 | TRBJ2-3 | 15 | NA | TRBV10-3
TGCAGCGCGGGACCGCGCTCCTACGAGCAGTACTTC | CSAGPRSYEQYF | NA | TRBJ2-7 | 12 | NA | TRBV29-1
TGCAGCGTTGAACCTTGGGGCACCCCCGACAATGAGCAGTTCTTC | CSVEPWGTPDNEQFF | NA | TRBJ2-1 | 15 | NA | TRBV29-1
TGTGCCAGCAGCCAAGAGGGGACTATCTACAATGAGCAGTTCTTC | CASSQEGTIYNEQFF | TRBD2 | TRBJ2-1 | 15 | once | TRBV7-2
TGTGCCAGCAGCCGTAGCGGAGATTCCTACAATGAGCAGTTCTTC | CASSRSGDSYNEQFF | NA | TRBJ2-1 | 15 | once | TRBV7-2
TGTGCCAGCAGCTTATTCGGGAGTGGAGATACGCAGTATTTT | CASSLFGSGDTQYF | NA | TRBJ2-3 | 14 | NA | TRBV7-2
TGCAGCGTTGTAGGGAAACAGGGGCCTGAAGCTTTCTTT | CSVVGKQGPEAFF | TRBD1 | TRBJ1-1 | 13 | NA | TRBV29-1
TGTGCCAGCAGCTCCCGGGCGCGGAGAGATACGCAGTATTTT | CASSSRARRDTQYF | NA | TRBJ2-3 | 14 | NA | TRBV7-2
TGTGCCAGCAGTGAAGCGGGACAGGGAGGGGAAAAACTGTTTTTT | CASSEAGQGGEKLFF | TRBD1 | TRBJ1-4 | 15 | NA | TRBV2
TGTGCCAGCAGCGCCAGGGGGCTCCGGAGGGTAGAGACCCAGTACTTC | CASSARGLRRVETQYF | TRBD1 | TRBJ2-5 | 16 | few | TRBV9
TGCGCCAGCAGTCTTCTCGATACGCAGTATTTT | CASSLLDTQYF | NA | TRBJ2-3 | 11 | NA | TRBV23-1
TGCAGCGTCGATTCGAGGGGTTGGAAGAAGACAGATACGCAGTATTTT | CSVDSRGWKKTDTQYF | NA | TRBJ2-3 | 16 | NA | TRBV29-1
TGTGCCAGTAGTATAATCCAGCATCCCTACAATGAGCAGTTCTTC | CASSIIQHPYNEQFF | NA | TRBJ2-1 | 15 | NA | TRBV19
TGTGCCTGGAGGCGACGGGGCGACCGGGGAATTAACAATGAGCAGTTCTTC | CAWRRRGDRGINNEQFF | NA | TRBJ2-1 | 17 | NA | TRBV30